These 14 T cell receptor beta chains were all obtained from the same sample, sequenced in a study of regulatory dendritic cells for organ transplantation. Generated by immunoSEQ multiplex PCR, the TCRdb table keeps only in-frame clones and is missing some. The sample lists fewer than 8,500 clones, approximately 67% occurring once. Sorted subsets were CFSE-labeled and cultured less than 6 days with allogeneic dendritic cells. These receptors have no known antigen. Sequenced: memory CD4+ T cells from blood cultured with dendritic cells. Described subset: CD45RO+ memory T cells. The receptor source for this set is a human donor in good health.

The chain combines TRBV10-3 with TRBJ2-3; D may be TRBD2 (6 bases). The germline V gene has CDR1 ENHRY and CDR2 SYGVKD. The CDR3 length is 17 residues. The ends were cut back, 6 bases at V and 0 bases at J, with 19 bases in the middle. The CDR3 DNA reads as TGTGCCATCAGGAGAGGGACTCCCTCGACTAGCACAGATACGCAGTATTTT. Protein product: CAIRRGTPSTSTDTQYF.

This chain joins TRBV9 and TRBJ1-2; D unclear. CDR3 length: 14 residues. Trimming removed 0 bases from V and 1 base from J, with 7 bases in between. Germline V gene data show CDR1 as SGDLS and CDR2 as YYNGEE. The CDR3 DNA sequence: TGTGCCAGCAGCGTAGGGTACAGTAACTATGGCTACACCTTC. The encoded protein is CASSVGYSNYGYTF.

The rearrangement links TRBV27 to TRBJ1-2; TRBD1 agrees at 8 bases. The V gene's germline CDR1 is MNHEY and CDR2 SMNVEV (reference sequence). Trimming took 5 bases from V and 5 from J; bases not matched to a gene: 7. This CDR3 has 14 residues. DNA of the CDR3: TGTGCCAGCAGTAAGGACAGGGCCCCTTATGGCTACACCTTC. This translates into CASSKDRAPYGYTF.

The CDR3 region is CASSKVGGYVRGHYGYTF. The CDR3 DNA reads TGTGCCAGCAGCAAAGTAGGTGGGTACGTCAGGGGACACTATGGCTACACCTTC. V is TRBV21-1 and J is TRBJ1-2; the D call of TRBD1 is as the table states it, not checked on the DNA. TRBV21-1 is recorded as a pseudogene. The CDR3 is made up of 18 amino acids.

This clone was seen a handful of times. The V call is TRBV4-3, the J call TRBJ2-7, with D unresolved. This CDR3 comprises 15 residues. The germline V gene has CDR1 LGHNA and CDR2 YSLEER. V was cut by 2 bases and J by 1 base, with 12 bases left in between. DNA for the CDR3: TGCGCCAGCAGCCAACTCATCTCAGGATCCTACGAGCAGTACTTC. It encodes CASSQLISGSYEQYF.

In this sample, this clone turned up a few times. This chain connects TRBV11-2 to TRBJ1-5; D ambiguous. Germline V CDR1 and CDR2: SGHAT, FQNNGV. CDR3 length: 15 amino acids. V lost 1 base and J lost 4, with 11 bases in between. As DNA, the CDR3 is TGTGCCAGCAGCTTAGGACCTACAGCAAATCAGCCCCAGCATTTT. Protein sequence: CASSLGPTANQPQHF.

This chain links TRBV2 with TRBJ1-6; 9 bases are shared with TRBD1. V dropped 7 bases and J dropped 5; count of bases not matched to a gene: 9. The germline gives CDR1 SNHLY, CDR2 FYNNEI. The CDR3 contains 16 residues. CDR3 region: CASKVQGAGNNSPLHF. CDR3 in DNA: TGTGCCAGCAAAGTACAGGGGGCAGGGAATAATTCACCCCTCCACTTT.

The sample holds one count of this clone. The chain is built from TRBV7-9 and TRBJ1-4, with D tentatively TRBD1 (5 bases). V gave up 6 bases and J gave up 4 bases, with 12 bases separating them. From germline, CDR1 is SEHNR and CDR2 FQNEAQ (reference sequence). The CDR3 loop spans 14 amino acids. The CDR3 DNA sequence: TGTGCCAGCAGTCTCGGACACGTTAATGAAAAACTGTTTTTT. It encodes CASSLGHVNEKLFF.

The table lists this clone with a few counts. V is TRBV7-2 and J is TRBJ1-2; 7 nucleotides align to TRBD1. V gave up 5 bases and J gave up 5 bases; unmatched junction bases: 11. CDR3 length equals 15 residues. Germline loops: CDR1 SGHTA, CDR2 FQGNSA. CDR3 nucleotide sequence: TGTGCCAGCAGCCAGGGGGGTGAACTGGTGTATGGCTACACCTTC. This encodes CASSQGGELVYGYTF.

This rearrangement joins TRBV4-2 to TRBJ1-4; 7 bases line up with TRBD1. From germline, CDR1 is LGHNA and CDR2 YNFKEQ. The CDR3 is 16 amino acids. Unmatched junction bases numbered 6, after V lost 2 bases and J lost 3 bases. CDR3 amino acids: CASSQTETGANEKLFF. In nucleotides, the CDR3 is TGTGCCAGCAGCCAAACCGAAACAGGGGCTAATGAAAAACTGTTTTTT.

This chain uses TRBV7-9 with TRBJ2-2; TRBD1 might be the D (5 bases). This CDR3 is 12 amino acids long. V lost 8 bases, J lost 6 bases, and 10 bases lay in between. Looked up from germline, CDR1 is SEHNR and CDR2 is FQNEAQ (reference sequence). The CDR3 coding sequence is TGTGCCAGCGGTAGGGGCTCCGGGGAGCTGTTTTTT. The encoded protein is CASGRGSGELFF.

This clone was seen a handful of times. V and J are TRBV5-8 and TRBJ1-6, with D maybe TRBD1 (6 bases). Germline loops: CDR1 SGHTS, CDR2 YDEGEE. There are 17 residues in the CDR3. V was cut by 4 bases and J by 5 bases, with 19 bases left in between. CDR3 DNA sequence: TGTGCCAGCAGCCCTTTCTGGGGCAGGGGCGATAATTCACCCCTCCACTTT. It translates to CASSPFWGRGDNSPLHF.

This clone was seen a few times. The chain has TRBV11-1 and TRBJ2-5; 7 bases map to TRBD2. V lost 3 bases, J lost 4 bases, and 5 bases stayed unmatched. The CDR3 runs to 14 residues. Per germline, CDR1 SGHAT and CDR2 FQDESV (reference sequence). The CDR3 loop reads CASSLGGSRETQYF. The DNA for the CDR3 is TGTGCCAGCAGCTTGGGCGGGAGCCGAGAGACCCAGTACTTC. Drawing the rest from reference TRBV11-1 and TRBJ2-5, the complete variable domain is EAEVAQSPRYKITEKSQAVAFWCDPISGHATLYWYRQILGQGPELLVQFQDESVVDDSQLPKDRFSAERLKGVDSTLKIQPAELGDSAMYLCASSLGGSRETQYFGPGTRLLVL.

This clone turned up a few times. V is TRBV6-5 and J is TRBJ1-5, with D perhaps matching TRBD1 (5 bases). CDR3 length: 15 amino acids. CDR1 MNHEY and CDR2 SVGAGI come from the germline V gene. Trimming took off 5 bases at V and 9 bases at J, with 20 bases between the two ends. The chain's CDR3 is CASSPRQGGFRPQHF. The DNA of the CDR3 is TGTGCCAGCAGTCCTCGCCAGGGAGGGTTCCGGCCCCAGCATTTT.